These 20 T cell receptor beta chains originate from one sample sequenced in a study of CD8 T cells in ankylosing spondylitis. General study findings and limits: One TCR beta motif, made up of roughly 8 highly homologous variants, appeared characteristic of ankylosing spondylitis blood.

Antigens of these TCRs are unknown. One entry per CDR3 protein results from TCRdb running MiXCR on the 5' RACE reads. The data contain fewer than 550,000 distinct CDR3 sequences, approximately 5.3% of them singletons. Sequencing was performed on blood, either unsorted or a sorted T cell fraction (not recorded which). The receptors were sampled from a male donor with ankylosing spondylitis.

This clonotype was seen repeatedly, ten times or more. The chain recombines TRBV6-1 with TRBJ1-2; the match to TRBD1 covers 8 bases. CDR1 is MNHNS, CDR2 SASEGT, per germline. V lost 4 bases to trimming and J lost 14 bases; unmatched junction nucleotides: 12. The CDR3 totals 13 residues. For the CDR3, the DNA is TGTGCCAGCAGTGCGTCCGGGACAGGCCTTTCGACCTTC. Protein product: CASSASGTGLSTF.

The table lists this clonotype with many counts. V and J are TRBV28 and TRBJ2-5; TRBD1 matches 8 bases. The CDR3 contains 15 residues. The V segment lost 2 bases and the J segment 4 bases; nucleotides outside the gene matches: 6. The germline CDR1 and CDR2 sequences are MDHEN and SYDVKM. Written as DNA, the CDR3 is TGTGCCAGCAGTTTAGACAGGGGCCGGGGAGAGACCCAGTACTTC. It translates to CASSLDRGRGETQYF. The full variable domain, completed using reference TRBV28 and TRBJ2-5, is DVKVTQSSRYLVKRTGEKVFLECVQDMDHENMFWYRQDPGLGLRLIYFSYDVKMKEKGDIPEGYSVSREKKERFSLILESASTNQTSMYLCASSLDRGRGETQYFGPGTRLLVL.

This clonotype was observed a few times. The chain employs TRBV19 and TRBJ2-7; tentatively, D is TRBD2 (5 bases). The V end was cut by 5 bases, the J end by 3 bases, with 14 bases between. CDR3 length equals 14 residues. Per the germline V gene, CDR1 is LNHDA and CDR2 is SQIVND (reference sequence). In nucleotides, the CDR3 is TGTGCCAGTAGTGGAGGACTCCAACACTACGAGCAGTACTTC. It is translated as CASSGGLQHYEQYF.

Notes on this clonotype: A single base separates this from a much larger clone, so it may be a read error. The CDR3 region is CASSFSPGQGITGVGYTF. DNA for the CDR3: TGTGCCAGCAGCTTTAGCCCGGGACAGGGAATAACGGGTGTGGGCTACACCTTC. V is TRBV7-2 and J is TRBJ1-2; 9 bases map to TRBD1. This CDR3 is built from 18 residues. Unmatched junction bases numbered 19, after V lost 3 bases and J lost 8 bases. Germline lookup yields CDR1 SGHTA and CDR2 FQGNSA.

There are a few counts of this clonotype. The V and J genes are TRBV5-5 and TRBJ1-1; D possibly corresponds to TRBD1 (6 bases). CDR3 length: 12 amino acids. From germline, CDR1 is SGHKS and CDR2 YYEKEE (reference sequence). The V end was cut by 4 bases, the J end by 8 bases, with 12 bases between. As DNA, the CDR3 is TGTGCCAGCAGCACGGACAGCACAGAAGCTTTCTTT. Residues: CASSTDSTEAFF.

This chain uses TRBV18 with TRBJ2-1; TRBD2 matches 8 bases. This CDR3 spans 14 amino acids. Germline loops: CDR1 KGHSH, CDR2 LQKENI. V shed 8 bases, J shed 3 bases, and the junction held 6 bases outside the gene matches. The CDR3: CASLGSGGYNEQFF. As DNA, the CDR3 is TGTGCCAGCCTTGGGAGCGGGGGCTACAATGAGCAGTTCTTC.

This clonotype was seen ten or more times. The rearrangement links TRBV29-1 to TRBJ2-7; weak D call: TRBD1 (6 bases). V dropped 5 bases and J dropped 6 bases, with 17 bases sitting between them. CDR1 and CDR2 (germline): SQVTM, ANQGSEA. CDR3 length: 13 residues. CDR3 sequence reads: CSVKPWGQGEQYF. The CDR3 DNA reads TGCAGCGTTAAGCCGTGGGGGCAAGGCGAGCAGTACTTC.

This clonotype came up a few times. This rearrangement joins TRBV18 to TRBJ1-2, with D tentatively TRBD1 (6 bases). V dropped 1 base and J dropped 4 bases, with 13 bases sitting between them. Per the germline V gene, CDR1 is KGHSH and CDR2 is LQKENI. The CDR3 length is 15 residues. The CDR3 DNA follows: TGTGCCAGCTCACCACAATCCAGGGGAAGCTATGGCTACACCTTC. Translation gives CASSPQSRGSYGYTF.

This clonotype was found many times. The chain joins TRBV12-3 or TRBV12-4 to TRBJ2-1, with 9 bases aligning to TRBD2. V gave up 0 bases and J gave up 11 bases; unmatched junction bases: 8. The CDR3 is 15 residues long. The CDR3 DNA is TGTGCCAGCAGTTTAGCGCCGAGCGGGAGGACCCAGCAGTTCTTC. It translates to CASSLAPSGRTQQFF.

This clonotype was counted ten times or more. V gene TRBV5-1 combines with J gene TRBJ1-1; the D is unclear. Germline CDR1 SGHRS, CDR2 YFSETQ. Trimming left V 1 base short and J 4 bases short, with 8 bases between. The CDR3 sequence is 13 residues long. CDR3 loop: CASSLMAPTEAFF. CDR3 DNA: TGCGCCAGCAGCTTGATGGCTCCCACTGAAGCTTTCTTT.

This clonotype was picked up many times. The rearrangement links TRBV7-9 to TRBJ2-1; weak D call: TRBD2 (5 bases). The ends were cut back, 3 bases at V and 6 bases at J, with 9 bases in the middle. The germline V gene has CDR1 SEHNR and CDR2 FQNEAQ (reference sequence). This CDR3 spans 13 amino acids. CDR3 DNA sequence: TGTGCCAGCAGCTTCGGACTTATCAATGAGCAGTTCTTC. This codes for CASSFGLINEQFF.

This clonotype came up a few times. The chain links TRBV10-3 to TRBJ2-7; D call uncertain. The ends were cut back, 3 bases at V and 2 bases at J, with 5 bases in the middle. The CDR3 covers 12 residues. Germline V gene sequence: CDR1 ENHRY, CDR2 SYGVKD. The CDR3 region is CAISEIPYEQYF. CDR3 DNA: TGTGCCATCAGTGAAATCCCCTACGAGCAGTACTTC.

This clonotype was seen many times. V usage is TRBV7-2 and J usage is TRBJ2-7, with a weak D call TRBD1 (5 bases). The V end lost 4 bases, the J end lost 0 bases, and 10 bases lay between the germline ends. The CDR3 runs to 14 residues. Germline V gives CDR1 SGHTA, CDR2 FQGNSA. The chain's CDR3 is CASSSQAHSYEQYF. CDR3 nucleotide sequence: TGTGCCAGCAGCTCACAGGCCCACTCCTACGAGCAGTACTTC.

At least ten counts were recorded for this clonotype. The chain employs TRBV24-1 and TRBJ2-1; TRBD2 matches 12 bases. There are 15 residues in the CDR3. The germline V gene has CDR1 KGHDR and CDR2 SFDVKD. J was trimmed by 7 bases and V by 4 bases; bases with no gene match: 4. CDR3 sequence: CATSDQGLAGNEQFF. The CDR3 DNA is TGTGCCACCAGTGACCAAGGACTAGCGGGGAATGAGCAGTTCTTC.

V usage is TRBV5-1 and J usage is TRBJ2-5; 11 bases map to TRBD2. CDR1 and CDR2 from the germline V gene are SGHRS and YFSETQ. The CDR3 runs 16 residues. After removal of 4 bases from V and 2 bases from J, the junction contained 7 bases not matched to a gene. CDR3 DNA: TGCGCCAGCAGCCCCTCTAGCGGGGGGTTACAAGAGACCCAGTACTTC. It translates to CASSPSSGGLQETQYF.

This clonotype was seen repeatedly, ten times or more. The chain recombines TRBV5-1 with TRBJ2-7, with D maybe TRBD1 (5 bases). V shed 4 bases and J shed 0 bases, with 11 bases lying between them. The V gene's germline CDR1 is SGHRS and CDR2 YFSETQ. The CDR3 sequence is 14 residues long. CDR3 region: CASSEQVISYEQYF. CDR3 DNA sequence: TGCGCCAGCAGCGAACAGGTTATCTCCTACGAGCAGTACTTC.

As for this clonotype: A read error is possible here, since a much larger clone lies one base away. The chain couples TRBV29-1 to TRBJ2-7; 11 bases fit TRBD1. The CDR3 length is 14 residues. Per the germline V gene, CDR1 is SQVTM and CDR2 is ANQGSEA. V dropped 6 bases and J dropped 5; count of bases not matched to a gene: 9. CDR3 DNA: TGCAGCGTACAGGACAGGGGGCGCAGCAACGAGCAGTACTTC. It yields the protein CSVQDRGRSNEQYF.

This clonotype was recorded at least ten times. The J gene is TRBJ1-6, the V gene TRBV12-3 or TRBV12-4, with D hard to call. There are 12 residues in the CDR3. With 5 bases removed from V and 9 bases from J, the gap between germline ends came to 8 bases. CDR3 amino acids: CASSHPSSPLHF. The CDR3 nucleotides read TGTGCCAGCAGTCACCCGAGTTCACCCCTCCACTTT.

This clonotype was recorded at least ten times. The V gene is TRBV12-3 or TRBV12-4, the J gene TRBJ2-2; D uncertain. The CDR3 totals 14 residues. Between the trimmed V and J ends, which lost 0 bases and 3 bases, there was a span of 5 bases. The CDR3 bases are TGTGCCAGCAGTTTAGCGCACGACACCGGGGAGCTGTTTTTT. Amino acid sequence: CASSLAHDTGELFF.

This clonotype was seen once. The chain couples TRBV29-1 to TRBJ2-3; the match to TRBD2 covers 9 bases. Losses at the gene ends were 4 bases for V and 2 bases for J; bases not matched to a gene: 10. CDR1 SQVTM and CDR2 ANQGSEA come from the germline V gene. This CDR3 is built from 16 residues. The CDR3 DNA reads TGCAGCGTTGCTCGAGCGGGGGGTACATCCACAGATACGCAGTATTTT. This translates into CSVARAGGTSTDTQYF.